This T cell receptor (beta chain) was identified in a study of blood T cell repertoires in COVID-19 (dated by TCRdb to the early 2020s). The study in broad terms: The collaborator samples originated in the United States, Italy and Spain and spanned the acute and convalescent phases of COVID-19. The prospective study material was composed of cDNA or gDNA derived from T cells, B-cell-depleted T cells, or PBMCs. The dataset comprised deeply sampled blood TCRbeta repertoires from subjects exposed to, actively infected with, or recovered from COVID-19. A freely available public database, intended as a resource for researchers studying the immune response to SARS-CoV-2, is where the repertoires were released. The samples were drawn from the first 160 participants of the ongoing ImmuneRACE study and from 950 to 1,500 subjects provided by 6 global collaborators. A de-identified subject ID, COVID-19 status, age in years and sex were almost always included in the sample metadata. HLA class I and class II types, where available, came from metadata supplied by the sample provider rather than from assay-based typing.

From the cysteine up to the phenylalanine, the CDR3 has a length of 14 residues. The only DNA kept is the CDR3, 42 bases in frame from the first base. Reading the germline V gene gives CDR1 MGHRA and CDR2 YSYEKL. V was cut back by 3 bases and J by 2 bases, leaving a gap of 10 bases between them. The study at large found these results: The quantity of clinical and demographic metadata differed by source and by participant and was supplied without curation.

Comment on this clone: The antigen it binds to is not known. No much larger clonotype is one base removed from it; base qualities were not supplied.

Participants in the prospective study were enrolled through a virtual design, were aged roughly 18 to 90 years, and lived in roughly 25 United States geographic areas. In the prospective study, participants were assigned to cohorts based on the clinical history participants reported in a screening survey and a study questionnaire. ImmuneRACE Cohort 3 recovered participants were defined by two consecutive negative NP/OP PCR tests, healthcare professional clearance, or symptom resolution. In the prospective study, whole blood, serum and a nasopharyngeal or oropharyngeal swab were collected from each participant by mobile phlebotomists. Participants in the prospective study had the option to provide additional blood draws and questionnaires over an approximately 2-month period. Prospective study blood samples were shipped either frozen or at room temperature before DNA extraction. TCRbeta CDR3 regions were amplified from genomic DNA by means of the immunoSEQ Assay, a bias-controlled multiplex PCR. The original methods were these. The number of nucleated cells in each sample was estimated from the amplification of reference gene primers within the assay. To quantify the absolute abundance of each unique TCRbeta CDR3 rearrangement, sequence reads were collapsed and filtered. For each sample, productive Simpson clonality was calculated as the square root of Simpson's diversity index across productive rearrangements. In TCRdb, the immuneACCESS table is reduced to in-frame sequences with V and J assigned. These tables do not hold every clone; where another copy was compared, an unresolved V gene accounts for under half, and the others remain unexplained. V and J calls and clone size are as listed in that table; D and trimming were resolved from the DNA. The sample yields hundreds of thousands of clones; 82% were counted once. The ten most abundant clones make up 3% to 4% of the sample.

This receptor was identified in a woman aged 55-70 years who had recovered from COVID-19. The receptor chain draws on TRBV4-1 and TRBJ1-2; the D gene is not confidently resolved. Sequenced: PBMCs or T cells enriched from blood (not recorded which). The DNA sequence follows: TGCGCCAGCAGCCAGATAGAACCGAACTATGGCTACACCTTC. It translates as CASSQIEPNYGYTF.